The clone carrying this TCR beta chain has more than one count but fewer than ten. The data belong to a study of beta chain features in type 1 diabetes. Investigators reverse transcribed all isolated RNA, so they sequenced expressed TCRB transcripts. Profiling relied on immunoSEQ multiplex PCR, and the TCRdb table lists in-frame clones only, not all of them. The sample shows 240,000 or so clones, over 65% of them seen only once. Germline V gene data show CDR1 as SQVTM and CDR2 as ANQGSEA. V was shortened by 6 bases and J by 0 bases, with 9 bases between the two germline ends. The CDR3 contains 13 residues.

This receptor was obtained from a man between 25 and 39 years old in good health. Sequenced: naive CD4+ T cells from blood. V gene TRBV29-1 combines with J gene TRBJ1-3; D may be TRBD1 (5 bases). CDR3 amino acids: CSVIQGSGNTIYF. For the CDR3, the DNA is TGCAGCGTGATCCAGGGCTCTGGAAACACCATATATTTT.